Presented here are 18 T cell receptor beta chains from one specimen sequenced in a study of low-dose radiotherapy and immunotherapy resistance in tumors. First-strand cDNA relied on TRAV- and TRBV-specific primers spanning alpha and beta chains. Amplification of TCRs used a constant-region primer and V-primer adapter for 15 to 25 PCR cycles. TCRdb itself ran the reads through MiXCR, one entry per CDR3 protein. The sample has around 10,000 distinct CDR3 sequences, 40% to 65% seen once; the top ten hold 8.1%. Receptor source: a human donor with advanced metastatic prostate, ovarian, gallbladder or colorectal cancer (not recorded which). This table probably holds off-target reads from a library built for another chain.

This rearrangement joins TRBV5-1 to TRBJ2-2; 8 bases agree with TRBD2. V lost 0 bases to trimming and J lost 8 bases; unmatched junction nucleotides: 3. Germline assignment: CDR1 SGHRS and CDR2 YFSETQ. This CDR3 spans 14 amino acids. CDR3 amino acids: CASSLESSGGELFF. The CDR3 nucleotides are TGCGCCAGCAGCTTGGAGTCTAGCGGGGGGGAGCTGTTTTTT.

The chain has TRBV6-5 and TRBJ2-1, with D perhaps assigned TRBD1 or TRBD2 (7 bases each). CDR1 is MNHEY and CDR2 is SVGAGI in the germline V gene. The CDR3 spans 17 residues. V was clipped by 6 bases and J by 3 bases, with 21 bases between them. The CDR3 spells CASSTVGGGGSYNEQFF. In DNA form, the CDR3 reads TGTGCCAGCAGCACCGTCGGGGGAGGGGGCAGCTACAATGAGCAGTTCTTC.

This clonotype has more than one count but fewer than ten. This chain uses TRBV10-3 with TRBJ2-2, with D perhaps assigned TRBD1 or TRBD2 (6 bases each). Germline loops: CDR1 ENHRY, CDR2 SYGVKD. Trimming cost V 3 bases and J 4 bases, with 12 bases left between them. The CDR3 is 15 amino acids. CDR3 loop: CAISDRGPGTGELFF. The CDR3 DNA reads as TGTGCCATCAGTGACCGGGGGCCGGGCACCGGGGAGCTGTTTTTT.

Only a few counts were recorded for this clonotype. The genes are TRBV2 and TRBJ2-7; D not certain. The germline V gene encodes CDR1 SNHLY and CDR2 FYNNEI. V lost 6 bases and J lost 1, with 10 bases in between. The CDR3 spans 13 residues. The CDR3 here is CASREPPSYEQYF. CDR3 coding DNA: TGTGCCAGCAGGGAGCCCCCGTCCTACGAGCAGTACTTC.

The chain employs TRBV4-2 and TRBJ2-1; 14 bases fit TRBD2. V trimming: 4 bases; J trimming: 9 bases; junction bases outside the gene matches: 5. The CDR3 consists of 15 residues. Looked up from germline, CDR1 is LGHNA and CDR2 is YNFKEQ. The CDR3 DNA is TGTGCCAGCAGCCCGGGACTAGCGGGGGCGGGTGAGCAGTTCTTC. Its translation: CASSPGLAGAGEQFF.

This rearrangement joins TRBV29-1 to TRBJ1-1, with D tentatively TRBD1 (6 bases). Germline V gene data show CDR1 as SQVTM and CDR2 as ANQGSEA. V was trimmed by 7 bases and J by 1 base, leaving 10 bases between them. CDR3 size: 12 residues. As DNA, the CDR3 is TGCAGCGCTCAACAGGGGAACACTGAAGCTTTCTTT. This sequence encodes CSAQQGNTEAFF. The full variable domain, rest sourced from reference TRBV29-1 and TRBJ1-1, is SAVISQKPSRDICQRGTSLTIQCQVDSQVTMMFWYRQQPGQSLTLIATANQGSEATYESGFVIDKFPISRPNLTFSTLTVSNMSPEDSSIYLCSAQQGNTEAFFGQGTRLTVV.

This clonotype was seen only a few times. This chain joins TRBV29-1 and TRBJ1-1, with D unresolved. Germline assignment: CDR1 SQVTM and CDR2 ANQGSEA. V gave up 1 base and J gave up 5 bases, with 11 bases separating them. This CDR3 comprises 13 residues. The DNA of the CDR3 is TGCAGCGTTGAAGGGGCCGTAAGGACTGAAGCTTTCTTT. It is translated as CSVEGAVRTEAFF.

This clonotype came up a few times. The chain links TRBV12-3 or TRBV12-4 to TRBJ1-2; no clear D gene. Between the trimmed V and J ends, which lost 4 bases and 3 bases, there was a span of 9 bases. This CDR3 has 13 residues. CDR3 amino acids: CASSSDLDYGYTF. CDR3 nucleotide sequence: TGTGCCAGCAGTTCGGACCTAGACTATGGCTACACCTTC.

This clonotype was counted only a few times. The V and J genes are TRBV7-2 and TRBJ1-3; 10 bases fit TRBD1. Germline assignment: CDR1 SGHTA and CDR2 FQGNSA. CDR3 length equals 15 residues. After removal of 5 bases from V and 2 bases from J, the junction contained 3 bases not matched to a gene. The CDR3 region is CASSQDRGTGNTIYF. CDR3 sequence (DNA): TGTGCCAGCAGCCAGGACAGGGGGACTGGAAACACCATATATTTT.

The chain uses TRBV30 and TRBJ2-5, with 7 bases lining up with TRBD2. With V trimmed by 3 bases and J by 5 bases, 9 bases remained unmatched. The CDR3 is 14 residues long. The germline gives CDR1 GTSNPN, CDR2 SVGIG (reference sequence). The chain's CDR3 is CAWSPWEGQETQYF. As DNA, the CDR3 is TGTGCCTGGAGCCCTTGGGAGGGGCAGGAGACCCAGTACTTC.

This clonotype has more than one count but fewer than ten. The chain employs TRBV29-1 and TRBJ2-7; 7 nucleotides agree with TRBD1. Germline V CDR1 and CDR2: SQVTM, ANQGSEA. J lost 3 bases, V lost 0 bases, and 5 bases had no gene match. This CDR3 has 14 amino acids. The CDR3 DNA reads as TGCAGCGTTGAAGATATTAGGACAGGCTACGAGCAGTACTTC. This gives the protein CSVEDIRTGYEQYF.

In this sample, this clonotype turned up a few times. This chain's CDR3 is CASSQVASGQETQYF. The CDR3 DNA reads TGTGCCAGCAGCCAAGTGGCTAGCGGACAAGAGACCCAGTACTTC. V and J are TRBV3-1 and TRBJ2-5; 7 bases fit TRBD2. V trimming: 1 base; J trimming: 2 bases; junction bases outside the gene matches: 4. From germline, CDR1 is LGHDT and CDR2 YNNKEL (reference sequence). This CDR3 contains 15 residues.

The chain recombines TRBV7-9 with TRBJ1-4; 7 positions match TRBD1. The CDR3 is 18 amino acids. V was pared by 1 base and J by 3 bases, with 11 bases of the junction left unmatched. Germline assignment: CDR1 SEHNR and CDR2 FQNEAQ (reference sequence). As DNA, the CDR3 is TGTGCCAGCAGCTTAGTTTTATTCGGGGACAGTCCTAATGAAAAACTGTTTTTT. Protein sequence: CASSLVLFGDSPNEKLFF. Full variable domain (missing parts from reference TRBV7-9 and TRBJ1-4): DTGVSQNPRHKITKRGQNVTFRCDPISEHNRLYWYRQTLGQGPEFLTYFQNEAQLEKSRLLSDRFSAERPKGSFSTLEIQRTEQGDSAMYLCASSLVLFGDSPNEKLFFGSGTQLSVL.

The J gene is TRBJ2-7, the V gene TRBV28, with TRBD1 matching 8 bases. This CDR3 has 15 residues. The germline gives CDR1 MDHEN, CDR2 SYDVKM. Trimming cost V 9 bases and J 1 base; bases outside gene matches: 11. The CDR3 loop reads CASSIVGDRSYEQYF. The CDR3 DNA is TGTGCCAGTTCAATCGTGGGGGACAGGTCCTACGAGCAGTACTTC.

J is TRBJ2-1 and V is TRBV5-6, with TRBD2 identical over 11 bases. This CDR3 region has 14 residues. In germline, CDR1 is SGHDT, CDR2 YYEEEE. J gave up 8 bases and V 0 bases, and 1 base lay outside the gene matches. CDR3 sequence reads: CASSLELAGDEQFF. CDR3 nucleotides: TGTGCCAGCAGCTTGGAACTAGCGGGGGATGAGCAGTTCTTC. The full variable domain, with the rest looked up from reference TRBV5-6 and TRBJ2-1, is DAGVTQSPTHLIKTRGQQVTLRCSPKSGHDTVSWYQQALGQGPQFIFQYYEEEERQRGNFPDRFSGHQFPNYSSELNVNALLLGDSALYLCASSLELAGDEQFFGPGTRLTVL.

The table lists this clonotype with a few counts. The rearrangement uses TRBV5-1 and TRBJ2-1, with 10 bases lining up with TRBD1. The germline gives CDR1 SGHRS, CDR2 YFSETQ. This CDR3 has 15 amino acids. V lost 4 bases, J lost 2 bases, and 3 bases stayed unmatched. The DNA of the CDR3 is TGCGCCAGCAGCCAAGGACAGGGGGCCTACAATGAGCAGTTCTTC. Amino acid sequence: CASSQGQGAYNEQFF.

The V gene is TRBV30, the J gene TRBJ1-1; D is unresolved. The germline gives CDR1 GTSNPN, CDR2 SVGIG (reference sequence). The length of the CDR3 is 13 residues. V lost 3 bases and J lost 1, with 9 bases in between. CDR3 sequence (DNA): TGTGCCTGGAGCCCCAACCCGAACACTGAAGCTTTCTTT. It translates to CAWSPNPNTEAFF.

CDR3 region: CASSQDRVIGYGYTF. The CDR3 DNA follows: TGTGCCAGCAGCCAAGACCGGGTGATCGGATACGGCTACACCTTC. The chain links TRBV4-2 to TRBJ1-2; D unclear. Germline CDR1 and CDR2: LGHNA and YNFKEQ. The V gene lost 0 bases and the J gene lost 8 bases, with 16 bases spanning the gap. The CDR3 runs 15 residues.